This T cell receptor beta chain was identified in a study of T cells in Graves' hyperthyroidism and ophthalmopathy. General study points: Expanded thyroid clonotypes (above 0.001) were mostly also found in blood.

This clonotype was seen ten or more times. Antigen specificity is unknown. RNA transcripts provided the source from which TCR beta CDR3 regions were amplified. HTBI primers were employed in a first-round RT-PCR of the TCR CDR3. TCRdb ran MiXCR on the multiplex PCR reads and lists one entry per CDR3 protein. The sample lists approximately 690,000 distinct CDR3 sequences; roughly 14% were seen once. Patients with ophthalmopathy all had a Clinical Activity Score of at least 3, a NOSPECS grade of at least 4 and duration under 3 months. Uncontrolled infections, other autoimmune diseases, pregnancy or lactation led to exclusion of patients. Thyroid ultrasound, orbital computed tomography, clinical symptoms, and serum thyroxine and TRAb underpinned diagnoses. The CDR3 extends over 17 amino acids. Trimming at V came to 2 bases and at J to 2 bases, leaving 5 bases not matched to a gene. CDR1 is SNHLY, CDR2 FYNNEI, per germline.

The source of this sequence is a woman aged 45-65 years with Graves' ophthalmopathy. Specimen: blood. The chain carries TRBV2 and TRBJ2-2, with 10 bases fitting TRBD2. CDR3: CASSERASGSNTGELFF. The CDR3 DNA follows: TGTGCCAGCAGTGAAAGGGCTAGCGGGAGCAACACCGGGGAGCTGTTTTTT.